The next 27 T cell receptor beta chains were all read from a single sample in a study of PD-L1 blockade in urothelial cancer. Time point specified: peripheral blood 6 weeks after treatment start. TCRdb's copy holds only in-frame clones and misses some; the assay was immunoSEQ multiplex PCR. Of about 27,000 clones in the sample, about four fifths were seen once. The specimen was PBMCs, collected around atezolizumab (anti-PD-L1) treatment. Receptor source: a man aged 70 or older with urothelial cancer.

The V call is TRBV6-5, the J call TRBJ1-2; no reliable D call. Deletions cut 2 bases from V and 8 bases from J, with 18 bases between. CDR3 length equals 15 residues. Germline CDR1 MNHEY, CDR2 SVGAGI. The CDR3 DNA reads TGTGCCAGCAGTTACCGCTTCTCGGCACCACAGGGCTACACCTTC. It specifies CASSYRFSAPQGYTF.

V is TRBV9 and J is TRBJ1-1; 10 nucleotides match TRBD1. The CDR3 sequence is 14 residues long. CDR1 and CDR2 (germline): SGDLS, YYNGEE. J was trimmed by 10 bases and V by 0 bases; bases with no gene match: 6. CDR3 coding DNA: TGTGCCAGCAGCGTAGAAGGGACAGGGGTTGTAGCTTTCTTT. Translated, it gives CASSVEGTGVVAFF.

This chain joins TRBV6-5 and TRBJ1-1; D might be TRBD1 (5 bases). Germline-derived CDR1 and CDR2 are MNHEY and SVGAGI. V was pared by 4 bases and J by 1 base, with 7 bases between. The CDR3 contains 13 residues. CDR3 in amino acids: CASSLQENTEAFF. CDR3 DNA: TGTGCCAGCAGTTTACAGGAGAACACTGAAGCTTTCTTT.

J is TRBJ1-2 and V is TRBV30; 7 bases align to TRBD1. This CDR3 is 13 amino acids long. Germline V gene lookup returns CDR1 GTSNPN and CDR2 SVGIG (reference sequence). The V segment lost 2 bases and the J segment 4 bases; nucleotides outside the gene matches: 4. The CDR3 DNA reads TGTGCCTGGAGTTATGCAGGGGGCTATGGCTACACCTTC. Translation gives CAWSYAGGYGYTF.

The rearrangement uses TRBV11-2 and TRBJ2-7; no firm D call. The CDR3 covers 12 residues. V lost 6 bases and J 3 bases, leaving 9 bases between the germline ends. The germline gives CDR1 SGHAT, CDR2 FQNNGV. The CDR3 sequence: CASRQVSYEQYF. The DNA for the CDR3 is TGTGCCAGCAGGCAAGTGAGCTACGAGCAGTACTTC.

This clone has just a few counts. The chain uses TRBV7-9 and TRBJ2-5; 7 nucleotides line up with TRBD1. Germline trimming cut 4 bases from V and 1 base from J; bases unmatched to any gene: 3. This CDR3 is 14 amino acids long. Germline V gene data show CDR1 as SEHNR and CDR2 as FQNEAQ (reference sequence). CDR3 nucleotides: TGTGCCAGCAGCTCCCCAGGGGGCCAAGAGACCCAGTACTTC. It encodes CASSSPGGQETQYF.

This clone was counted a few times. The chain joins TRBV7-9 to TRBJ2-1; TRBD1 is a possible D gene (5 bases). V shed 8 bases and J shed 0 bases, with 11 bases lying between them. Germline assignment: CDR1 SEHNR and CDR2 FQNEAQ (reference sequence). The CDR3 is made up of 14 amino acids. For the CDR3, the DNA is TGTGCCAGCCAGACAGACAGCTCCTACAATGAGCAGTTCTTC. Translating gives CASQTDSSYNEQFF.

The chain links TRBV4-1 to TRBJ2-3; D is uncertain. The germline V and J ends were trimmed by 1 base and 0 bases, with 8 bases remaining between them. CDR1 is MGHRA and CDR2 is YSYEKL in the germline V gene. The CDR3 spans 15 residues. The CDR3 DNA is TGCGCCAGCAGCCAAGTTCAGGCTAGCACAGATACGCAGTATTTT. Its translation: CASSQVQASTDTQYF.

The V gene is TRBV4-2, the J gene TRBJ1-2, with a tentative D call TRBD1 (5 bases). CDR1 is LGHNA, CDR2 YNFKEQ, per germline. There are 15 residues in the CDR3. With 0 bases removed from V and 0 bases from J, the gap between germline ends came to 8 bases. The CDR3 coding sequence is TGTGCCAGCAGCCAAGAGGCAGGGACTAACTATGGCTACACCTTC. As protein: CASSQEAGTNYGYTF.

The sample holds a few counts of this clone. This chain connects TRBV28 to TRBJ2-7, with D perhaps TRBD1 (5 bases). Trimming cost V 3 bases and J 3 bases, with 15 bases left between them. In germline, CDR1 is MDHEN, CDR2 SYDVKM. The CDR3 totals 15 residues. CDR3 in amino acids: CASSFDEKGVYEQYF. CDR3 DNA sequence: TGTGCCAGCAGTTTTGACGAGAAAGGGGTCTACGAGCAGTACTTC.

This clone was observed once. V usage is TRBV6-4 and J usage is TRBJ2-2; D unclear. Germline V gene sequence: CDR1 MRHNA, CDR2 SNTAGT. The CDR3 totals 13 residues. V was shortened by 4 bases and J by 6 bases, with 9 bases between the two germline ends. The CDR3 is CASSASFAGELFF. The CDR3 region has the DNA TGTGCCAGCAGTGCCTCATTCGCCGGGGAGCTGTTTTTT.

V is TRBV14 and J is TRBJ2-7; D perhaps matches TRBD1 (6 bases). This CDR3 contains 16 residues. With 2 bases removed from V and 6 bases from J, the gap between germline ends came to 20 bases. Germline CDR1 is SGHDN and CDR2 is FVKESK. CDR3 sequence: CASSQSSWTAPAEQYF. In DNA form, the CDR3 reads TGTGCCAGCAGCCAATCTAGTTGGACAGCACCGGCCGAGCAGTACTTC.

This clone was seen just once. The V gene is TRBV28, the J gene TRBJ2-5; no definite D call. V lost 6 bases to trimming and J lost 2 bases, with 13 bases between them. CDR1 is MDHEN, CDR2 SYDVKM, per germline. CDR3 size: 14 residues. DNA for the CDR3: TGTGCCAGCAGCTCGACATCATTACAAGAGACCCAGTACTTC. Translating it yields CASSSTSLQETQYF.

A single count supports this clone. The CDR3 region is CASSVSYEQYF. The CDR3 DNA reads as TGTGCCAGCAGTGTATCTTACGAGCAGTACTTC. The chain carries TRBV6-1 and TRBJ2-7; no definite D call. Germline loops: CDR1 MNHNS, CDR2 SASEGT. The ends were cut back, 4 bases at V and 4 bases at J, with 5 bases in the middle. The CDR3 loop spans 11 amino acids.

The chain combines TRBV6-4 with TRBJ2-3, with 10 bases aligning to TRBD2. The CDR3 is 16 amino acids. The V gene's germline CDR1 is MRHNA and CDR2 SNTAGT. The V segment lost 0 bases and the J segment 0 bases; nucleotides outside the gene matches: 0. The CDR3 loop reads CASSDSTSGSTDTQYF. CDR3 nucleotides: TGTGCCAGCAGTGACTCGACTAGCGGGAGCACAGATACGCAGTATTTT.

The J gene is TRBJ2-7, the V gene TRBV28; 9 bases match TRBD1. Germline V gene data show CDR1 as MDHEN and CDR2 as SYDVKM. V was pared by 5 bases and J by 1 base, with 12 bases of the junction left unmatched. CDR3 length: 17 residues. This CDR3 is CASSLPGTGIDSYEQYF. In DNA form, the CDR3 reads TGTGCCAGCAGTCTACCCGGGACAGGGATAGATTCCTACGAGCAGTACTTC.

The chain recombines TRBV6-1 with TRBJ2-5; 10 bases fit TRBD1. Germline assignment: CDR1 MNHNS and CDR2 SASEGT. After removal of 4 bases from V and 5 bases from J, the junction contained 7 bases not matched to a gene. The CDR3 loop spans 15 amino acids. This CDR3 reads CASSGLWTGGETQYF. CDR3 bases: TGTGCCAGCAGTGGACTATGGACAGGGGGGGAGACCCAGTACTTC.

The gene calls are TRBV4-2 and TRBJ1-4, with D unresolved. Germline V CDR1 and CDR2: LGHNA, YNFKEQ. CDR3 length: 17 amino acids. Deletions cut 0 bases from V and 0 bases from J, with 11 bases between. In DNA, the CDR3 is TGTGCCAGCAGCCAAGACTCTTCCGGGGCAACTAATGAAAAACTGTTTTTT. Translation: CASSQDSSGATNEKLFF.

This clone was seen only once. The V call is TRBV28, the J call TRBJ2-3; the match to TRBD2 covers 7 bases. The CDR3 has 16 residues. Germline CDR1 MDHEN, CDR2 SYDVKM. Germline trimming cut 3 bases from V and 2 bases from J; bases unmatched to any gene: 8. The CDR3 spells CASSFGGRGSTDTQYF. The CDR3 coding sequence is TGTGCCAGCAGTTTCGGTGGGCGGGGGTCCACAGATACGCAGTATTTT.

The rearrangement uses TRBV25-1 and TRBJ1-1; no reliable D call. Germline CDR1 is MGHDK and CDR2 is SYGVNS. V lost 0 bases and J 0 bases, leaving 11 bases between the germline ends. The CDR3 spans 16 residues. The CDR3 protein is CASSEYDADMNTEAFF. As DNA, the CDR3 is TGTGCCAGCAGTGAATATGATGCAGATATGAACACTGAAGCTTTCTTT. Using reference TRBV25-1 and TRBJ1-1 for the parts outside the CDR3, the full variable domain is EADIYQTPRYLVIGTGKKITLECSQTMGHDKMYWYQQDPGMELHLIHYSYGVNSTEKGDLSSESTVSRIRTEHFPLTLESARPSHTSQYLCASSEYDADMNTEAFFGQGTRLTVV.

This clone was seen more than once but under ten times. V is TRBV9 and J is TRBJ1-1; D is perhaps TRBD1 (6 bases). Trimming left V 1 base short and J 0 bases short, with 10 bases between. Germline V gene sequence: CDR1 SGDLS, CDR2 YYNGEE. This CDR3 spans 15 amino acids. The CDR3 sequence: CASSVTDSLNTEAFF. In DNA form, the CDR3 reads TGTGCCAGCAGCGTAACGGACAGCCTGAACACTGAAGCTTTCTTT.

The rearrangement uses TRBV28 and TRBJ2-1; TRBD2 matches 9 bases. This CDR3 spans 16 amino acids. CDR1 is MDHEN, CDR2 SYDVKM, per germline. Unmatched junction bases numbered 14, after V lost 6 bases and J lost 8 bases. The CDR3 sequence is CASSPLGVAGVHEQFF. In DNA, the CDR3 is TGTGCCAGCAGCCCGCTTGGGGTAGCGGGAGTGCATGAGCAGTTCTTC.

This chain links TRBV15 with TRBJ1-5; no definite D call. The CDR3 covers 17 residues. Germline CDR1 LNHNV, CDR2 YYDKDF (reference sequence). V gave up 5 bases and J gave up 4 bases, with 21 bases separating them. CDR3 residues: CATSGSSGATRNQPQHF. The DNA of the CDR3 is TGTGCCACCAGCGGCTCCTCGGGAGCTACTCGGAATCAGCCCCAGCATTTT.

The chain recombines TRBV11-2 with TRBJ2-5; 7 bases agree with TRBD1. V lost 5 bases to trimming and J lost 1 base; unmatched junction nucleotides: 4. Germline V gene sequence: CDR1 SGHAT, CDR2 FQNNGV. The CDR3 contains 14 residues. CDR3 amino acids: CASSPDRFQETQYF. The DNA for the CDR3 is TGTGCCAGCAGCCCGGACAGGTTCCAAGAGACCCAGTACTTC.

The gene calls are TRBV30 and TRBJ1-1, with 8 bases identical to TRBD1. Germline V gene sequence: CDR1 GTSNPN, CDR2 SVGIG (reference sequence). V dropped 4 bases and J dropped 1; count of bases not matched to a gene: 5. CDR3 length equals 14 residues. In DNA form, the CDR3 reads TGTGCCTGGACGCTAGGACAGGGGAACACTGAAGCTTTCTTT. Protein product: CAWTLGQGNTEAFF.

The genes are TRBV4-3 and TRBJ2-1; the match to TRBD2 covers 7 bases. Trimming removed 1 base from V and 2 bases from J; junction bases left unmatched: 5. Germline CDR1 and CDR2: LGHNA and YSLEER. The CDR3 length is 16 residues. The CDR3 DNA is TGCGCCAGCAGCCAAGTGGGGGGGAGGGCCTACAATGAGCAGTTCTTC. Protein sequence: CASSQVGGRAYNEQFF.

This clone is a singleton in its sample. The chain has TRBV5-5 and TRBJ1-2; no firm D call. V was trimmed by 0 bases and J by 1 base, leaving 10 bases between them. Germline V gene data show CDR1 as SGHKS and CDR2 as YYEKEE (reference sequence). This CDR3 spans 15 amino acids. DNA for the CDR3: TGTGCCAGCAGCTTGGCCGCCGGAGTTAACTATGGCTACACCTTC. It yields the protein CASSLAAGVNYGYTF.